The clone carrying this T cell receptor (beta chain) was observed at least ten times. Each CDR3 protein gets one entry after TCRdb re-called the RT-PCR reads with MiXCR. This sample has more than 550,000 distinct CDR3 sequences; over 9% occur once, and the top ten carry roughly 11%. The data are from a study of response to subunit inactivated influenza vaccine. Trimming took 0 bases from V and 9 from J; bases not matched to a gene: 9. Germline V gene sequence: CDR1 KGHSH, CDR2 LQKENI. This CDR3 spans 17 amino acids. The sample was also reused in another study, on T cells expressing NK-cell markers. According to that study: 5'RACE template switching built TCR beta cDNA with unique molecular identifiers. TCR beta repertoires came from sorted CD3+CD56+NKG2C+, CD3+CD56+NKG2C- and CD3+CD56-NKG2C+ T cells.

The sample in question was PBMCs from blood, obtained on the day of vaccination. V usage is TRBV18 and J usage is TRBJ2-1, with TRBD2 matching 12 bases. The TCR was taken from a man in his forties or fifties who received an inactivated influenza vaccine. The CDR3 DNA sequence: TGTGCCAGCTCACCACCGTCTAGCGGGAGGGGTTCGGGTGAGCAGTTCTTC. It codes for CASSPPSSGRGSGEQFF.